This T cell receptor beta chain was sequenced in a study of T-cell memory formation after mild COVID-19. Study outcomes and limitations: Contracting clones from day 15 to 85 showed balanced CD4/CD8; later expanders favored CD4+.

Notes on this clonotype: Its antigen is unidentified.

TCRdb ran MiXCR on the 5' RACE reads and lists one entry per CDR3 protein. The repertoire holds about 540,000 distinct CDR3 sequences, 20% seen once, with roughly an eighth in the top ten. V lost 5 bases to trimming and J lost 0 bases, with 11 bases between them. The CDR3 is 15 amino acids. CDR1 and CDR2 (germline): MNHEY, SMNVEV (reference sequence). The chain uses TRBV27 and TRBJ1-3; no clear D gene. The TCR sequence derives from an adult woman who had mild COVID-19 (a few samples of this study predate the infection). Cell type and time point are not known. The sequenced sample consisted of PBMCs or a T cell subset sorted from them (not recorded which). The CDR3 reads CASSPFGNSGNTIYF. The CDR3 DNA sequence: TGTGCCAGCAGTCCCTTCGGGAACTCTGGAAACACCATATATTTT.